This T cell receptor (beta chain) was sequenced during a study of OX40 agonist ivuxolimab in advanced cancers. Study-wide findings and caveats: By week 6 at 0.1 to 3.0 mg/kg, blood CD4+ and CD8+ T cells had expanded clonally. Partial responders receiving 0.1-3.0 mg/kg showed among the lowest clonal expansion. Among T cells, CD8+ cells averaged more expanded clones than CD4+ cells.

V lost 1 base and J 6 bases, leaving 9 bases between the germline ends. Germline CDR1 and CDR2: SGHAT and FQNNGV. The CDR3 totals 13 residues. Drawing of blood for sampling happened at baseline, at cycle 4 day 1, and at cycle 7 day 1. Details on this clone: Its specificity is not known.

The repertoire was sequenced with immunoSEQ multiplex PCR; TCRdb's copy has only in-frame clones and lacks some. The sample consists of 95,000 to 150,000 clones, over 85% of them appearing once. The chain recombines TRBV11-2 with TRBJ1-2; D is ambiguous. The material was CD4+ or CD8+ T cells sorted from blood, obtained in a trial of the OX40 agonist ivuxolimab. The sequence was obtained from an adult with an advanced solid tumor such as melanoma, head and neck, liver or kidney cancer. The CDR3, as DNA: TGTGCCAGCAGCTTAGGTGGCAGCAATGGCTACACCTTC. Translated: CASSLGGSNGYTF.